This is a list of T cell receptor beta chains from one sample in a study of T cell changes during pregnancy in multiple sclerosis. TCRdb's table, derived via immunoSEQ multiplex PCR, lists solely in-frame clones and lacks some. The sample holds under 110,000 clones, about 90% seen once. Sequencing used peripheral blood, obtained before pregnancy. The receptor source for this set is a female donor with multiple sclerosis, enrolled in a pregnancy study. Both conserved end residues are trimmed from each CDR3.

V: TRBV27; length: 14; CDR3: ASSLIRTGIATEAF
V: TRBV7-2; length: 14; CDR3: ASSLVGGGGTDTQY
V: TRBV12-1; length: 14; CDR3: ASSKGQEKLQETQY
V: TRBV7-9; length: 13; CDR3: ASSPGQGTTDTQY
V: TRBV10-3; length: 10; CDR3: AISETSSEQF
V: TRBV15; length: 13; CDR3: ATSALDRGNYGYT
V: TRBV28; length: 13; CDR3: ASSLDPRELYEQY
V: TRBV2; length: 14; CDR3: ASSLLGSSYNSPLH
V: TRBV4-1; length: 13; CDR3: ASSQDVGRVDTQY
V: TRBV28; length: 12; CDR3: ASSLTGTGSPLH
V: TRBV5-1; length: 15; CDR3: ASSWGSAGDMPGELF
V: TRBV2; length: 12; CDR3: ASIGVAGEIEQF
V: TRBV10-3; length: 15; CDR3: AISPLKLGGSSDTQY
V: TRBV6-1; length: 10; CDR3: ANSGVDYGYT
V: TRBV5-6; length: 12; CDR3: ASSSTGHQETQY
V: TRBV10-3; length: 13; CDR3: AISRLAGGTDTQY
V: TRBV4-1; length: 15; CDR3: ASSHLGQGWGNEKLF
V: TRBV10-3; length: 12; CDR3: ATISGGSMYEQY
V: TRBV29-1; length: 11; CDR3: SAGTGGNQPQH
V: TRBV28; length: 15; CDR3: ASSSPGTGSSGNTIY
V: TRBV10-1; length: 15; CDR3: ASSGAVDCSGANVLT
V: TRBV7-2; length: 14; CDR3: ASSLEAVRGKSGYT
V: TRBV19; length: 14; CDR3: ASSIARQDSNQPQH
V: TRBV18; length: 13; CDR3: ASSPGATAKNIQY
V: TRBV18; length: 13; CDR3: ASSPGTSGMYEQY
V: TRBV4-3; length: 13; CDR3: ASSQAQQGTYGYT